The present T cell receptor beta chain was sequenced within a study of technical replicates of blood from four donors. Germline loops: CDR1 SGHTA, CDR2 FQGTGA. The CDR3 totals 15 residues. With 4 bases clipped from V and 6 bases from J, the junction kept 2 bases outside the gene matches. Repertoires were generated with immunoSEQ multiplex PCR, while TCRdb's copy carries only in-frame clones and drops some. The sample lists around 67,000 clones; 92% were seen once. This receptor was identified in a human donor in good health. The sample comprised T cells isolated from PBMCs. The chain uses TRBV7-3 and TRBJ2-3; 15 bases align to TRBD2. CDR3 nucleotide sequence: TGTGCCAGCAGCTCAGGGACTAGCGGGAGGGATACGCAGTATTTT. The encoded protein is CASSSGTSGRDTQYF. The full variable domain, completed using reference TRBV7-3 and TRBJ2-3, is GAGVSQTPSNKVTEKGKYVELRCDPISGHTALYWYRQSLGQGPEFLIYFQGTGAADDSGLPNDRFFAVRPEGSVSTLKIQRTERGDSAVYLCASSSGTSGRDTQYFGPGTRLTVL.